The source of this TCR beta chain is a study of shared T cell receptors in the human thymus. Data came from immunoSEQ multiplex PCR; TCRdb stores just in-frame clones and leaves some out. This table has around 340,000 clones, roughly 94% appearing once. The J segment lost 0 bases and the V segment lost 5 bases, leaving 4 bases of the junction unmatched. Germline assignment: CDR1 SGHTA and CDR2 FQGTGA. This CDR3 has 15 amino acids. The clonotype was recovered from a human donor. The chain uses TRBV7-3 and TRBJ2-3; 8 bases are shared with TRBD2. The specimen sequenced was thymocytes. The CDR3 DNA is TGTGCCAGCAGCCGTAGCGGGACTAGCACAGATACGCAGTATTTT. As protein: CASSRSGTSTDTQYF. Full variable domain (rest looked up from reference TRBV7-3 and TRBJ2-3): GAGVSQTPSNKVTEKGKYVELRCDPISGHTALYWYRQSLGQGPEFLIYFQGTGAADDSGLPNDRFFAVRPEGSVSTLKIQRTERGDSAVYLCASSRSGTSTDTQYFGPGTRLTVL.